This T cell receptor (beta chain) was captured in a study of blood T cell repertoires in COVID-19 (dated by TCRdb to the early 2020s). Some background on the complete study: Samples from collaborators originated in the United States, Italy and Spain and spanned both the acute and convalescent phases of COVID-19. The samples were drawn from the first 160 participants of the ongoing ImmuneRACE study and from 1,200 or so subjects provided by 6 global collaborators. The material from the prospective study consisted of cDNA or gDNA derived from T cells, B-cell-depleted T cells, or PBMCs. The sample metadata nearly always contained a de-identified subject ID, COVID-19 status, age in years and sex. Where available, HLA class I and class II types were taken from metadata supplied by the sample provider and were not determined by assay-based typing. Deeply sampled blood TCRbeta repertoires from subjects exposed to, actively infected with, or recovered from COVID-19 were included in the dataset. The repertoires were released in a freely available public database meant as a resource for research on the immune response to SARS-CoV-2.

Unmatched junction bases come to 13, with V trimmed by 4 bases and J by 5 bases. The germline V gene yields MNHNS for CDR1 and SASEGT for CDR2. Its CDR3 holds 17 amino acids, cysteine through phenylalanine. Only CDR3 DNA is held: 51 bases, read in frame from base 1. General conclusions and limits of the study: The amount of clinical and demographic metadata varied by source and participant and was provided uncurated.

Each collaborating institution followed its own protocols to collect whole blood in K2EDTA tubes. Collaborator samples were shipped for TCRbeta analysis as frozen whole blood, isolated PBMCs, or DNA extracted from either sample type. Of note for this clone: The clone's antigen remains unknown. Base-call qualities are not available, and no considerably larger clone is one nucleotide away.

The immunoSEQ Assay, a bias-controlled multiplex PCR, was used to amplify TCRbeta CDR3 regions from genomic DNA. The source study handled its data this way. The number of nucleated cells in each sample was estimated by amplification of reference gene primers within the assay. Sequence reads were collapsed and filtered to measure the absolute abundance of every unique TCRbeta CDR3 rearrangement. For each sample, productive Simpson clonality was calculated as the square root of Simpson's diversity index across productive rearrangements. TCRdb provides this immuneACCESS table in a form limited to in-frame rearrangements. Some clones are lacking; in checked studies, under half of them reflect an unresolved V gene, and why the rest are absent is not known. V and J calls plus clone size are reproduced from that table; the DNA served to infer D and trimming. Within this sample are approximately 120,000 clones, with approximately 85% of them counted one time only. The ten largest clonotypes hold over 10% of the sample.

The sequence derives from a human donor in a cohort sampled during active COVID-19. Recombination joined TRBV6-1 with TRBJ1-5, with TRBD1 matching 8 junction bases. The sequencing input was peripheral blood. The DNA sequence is TGTGCCAGCAGTGCCGAGACAGGGGCCTTCAGGGATCAGCCCCAGCATTTT. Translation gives CASSAETGAFRDQPQHF.